These 2 T cell receptor beta chains were sequenced from one sample in a study of spatial heterogeneity in lung cancer. Regarding time point: blood at routine non-recurrence follow-up after resection. TCRdb re-derived calls from the 5' RACE reads in MiXCR, one entry per CDR3 protein. This table holds fewer than 50,000 distinct CDR3 sequences, roughly 10% found once. The sequences come from PBMCs, collected at follow-up. The receptors originated from a female donor with early-stage non-small cell lung cancer.

In its sample, this clonotype was seen a few times. V and J are TRBV10-3 and TRBJ2-1, with no clear D. Trimming stripped 5 bases from V and 8 bases from J, with 10 bases between. Germline values: CDR1 ENHRY, CDR2 SYGVKD. The CDR3 has 12 residues. CDR3 coding DNA: TGTGCCATCAGTACCAACAGATATGAGCAGTTCTTC. It translates to CAISTNRYEQFF.

There are many counts of this clonotype. This chain uses TRBV19 with TRBJ2-2; 11 positions agree with TRBD2. The CDR3 spans 17 residues. Germline V gene sequence: CDR1 LNHDA, CDR2 SQIVND (reference sequence). J lost 6 bases, V lost 5 bases, and 11 bases had no gene match. The CDR3 is CASSELAGVFGPGELFF. Written as DNA, the CDR3 is TGTGCCAGTAGTGAACTAGCGGGAGTTTTCGGGCCCGGGGAGCTGTTTTTT.